This is a list of T cell receptor beta chains from one sample in a study of blood T cell repertoires in COVID-19. The assay was immunoSEQ multiplex PCR, and TCRdb's table has in-frame clones only and misses some. The profile shows about 170,000 clones, roughly nine tenths of them singletons. The sequenced material came from peripheral blood. These receptor sequences come from a man between 65 and 85 years old with acute or convalescent COVID-19. Each CDR3 is given with its conserved first and last residue. D genes are given only for firm matches. The listing skips clone size in some rows; elsewhere it reads once, few, many or a size class.

DNA,CDR3,J,V,D,size,length
TGTGCCAGCAAAAAAGGGGGAACCTTCAATCAGCCCCAGCATTTT,CASKKGGTFNQPQHF,TRBJ1-5,TRBV28,.,.,15
TGTGCCAGCAGTTTATACACCGGGAAACTGTTTTTT,CASSLYTGKLFF,TRBJ1-4,TRBV28,.,.,12
TGTGCCAGCAGCTCCCTGACGGGAAGCAATCAGCCCCAGCATTTT,CASSSLTGSNQPQHF,TRBJ1-5,TRBV5-5,.,.,15
TGTGCCAGAAGCTTAGCGGTACAGCATTCGCCTGGGGCCAACGTCCTGACTTTC,CARSLAVQHSPGANVLTF,TRBJ2-6,TRBV7-5,.,.,18
TGTGCCAGCAGCCAAGTCTCCCTCTCCACAGATACGCAGTATTTT,CASSQVSLSTDTQYF,TRBJ2-3,TRBV4-2,.,.,15
TGTGCCAGCAGTCTTCGAAGCGGGAGGGCCTACGAGCAGTACTTC,CASSLRSGRAYEQYF,TRBJ2-7,TRBV27,TRBD2,.,15
TGTGCCAGCAGCCAAGACCCCAATACCGGGGAGCTGTTTTTT,CASSQDPNTGELFF,TRBJ2-2,TRBV4-2,.,.,14
TGTGCCAGCAGTTCCACCGGGACAGGGGGAGTCTATGGCTACACCTTC,CASSSTGTGGVYGYTF,TRBJ1-2,TRBV25-1,TRBD1,.,16
TGTGCCAGCAGCCGACTGCGATCAGCCTCCTACGAGCAGTACTTC,CASSRLRSASYEQYF,TRBJ2-7,TRBV28,.,.,15
TGTGCCAGCAGCGTAGATCTAGTGGTTAATGAGCAGTTCTTC,CASSVDLVVNEQFF,TRBJ2-1,TRBV9,.,.,14
TGTGCCAGCAGCCCCGCCGGGAGTGGAAACACCATATATTTT,CASSPAGSGNTIYF,TRBJ1-3,TRBV5-4,.,.,14
TGTGCCAGCAGCAAAGTTGAGGGGGCCGGCCACGAGCAGTACTTC,CASSKVEGAGHEQYF,TRBJ2-7,TRBV21-1,.,once,15
TGTGCCAGCAGCCCCCAACTAGCGGGAGGACCCACAGATACGCAGTATTTT,CASSPQLAGGPTDTQYF,TRBJ2-3,TRBV14,TRBD2,.,17
TGTGCCAGCAGCCCGACACCCTTGGGCAAAAACATTCAGTACTTC,CASSPTPLGKNIQYF,TRBJ2-4,TRBV28,.,.,15
TGTGCCAGCAGCCCACAGGGAGCCCAGGAGACCCAGTACTTC,CASSPQGAQETQYF,TRBJ2-5,TRBV7-3,.,few,14
TGTGCCAGTACTCAGGGAGGCTCCTACAATGAGCAGTTCTTC,CASTQGGSYNEQFF,TRBJ2-1,TRBV19,.,.,14
TGTGCCAGCAGGGGTCAGGTCAATCAGCCCCAGCATTTT,CASRGQVNQPQHF,TRBJ1-5,TRBV2,.,.,13
TGTGCCAGCAGTTCCCCCGCAGGGGCGGATCAGCCCCAGCATTTT,CASSSPAGADQPQHF,TRBJ1-5,TRBV28,.,.,15
TGTGCCACCAGTGATTTGAACAGTGAAGAAGAGACCCAGTACTTC,CATSDLNSEEETQYF,TRBJ2-5,TRBV24-1,.,.,15
TGTGCCAGCAGCTCATCCCTACCGGGGAACACCGGGGAGCTGTTTTTT,CASSSSLPGNTGELFF,TRBJ2-2,TRBV7-3,.,.,16
TGTGCCAGCAGCCAATCCCCTAGCGGTCACACCGGGGAGCTGTTTTTT,CASSQSPSGHTGELFF,TRBJ2-2,TRBV3-1/TRBV3-2,TRBD2,.,16
TGTGCCAGCAGGGAGACTAGCGGGGGAGAGACCCAGTACTTC,CASRETSGGETQYF,TRBJ2-5,TRBV2,TRBD2,once,14
TGTGCCAGCAGCCCCCCTACAGGGGCCCCCATGAACACTGAAGCTTTCTTT,CASSPPTGAPMNTEAFF,TRBJ1-1,TRBV7-9,TRBD1,.,17
TGTGCCAGCAGTTTCACTGGAAACACCATATATTTT,CASSFTGNTIYF,TRBJ1-3,TRBV12-3/TRBV12-4,.,.,12
TGTGCCAGCAGTTCCGACAGAGACGGGACCCAGTACTTC,CASSSDRDGTQYF,TRBJ2-5,TRBV7-3,.,.,13
TGCGCCAGCAGGGGGACAGCTGGAAACACCATATATTTT,CASRGTAGNTIYF,TRBJ1-3,TRBV5-1,TRBD1,.,13
TGTGCCAGCAGTTTGTTACAGGCCTATCAGCCCCAGCATTTT,CASSLLQAYQPQHF,TRBJ1-5,TRBV28,.,.,14
TGTGCCAGCAGCCCCCTCCAGGGAAACACCATATATTTT,CASSPLQGNTIYF,TRBJ1-3,TRBV28,.,.,13
TGTGCCAGCTCACCTTCTTTGTGGGGGGGCGAGCGTGGCTACACCTTC,CASSPSLWGGERGYTF,TRBJ1-2,TRBV18,.,once,16
TGTGCCAGCAGCGTAGTAGCAGGGCAAAATGAAAAACTGTTTTTT,CASSVVAGQNEKLFF,TRBJ1-4,TRBV9,.,.,15
TGTGCCAGCAGCGTAGGCCAGGGGACCACAGTCTATGGCTACACCTTC,CASSVGQGTTVYGYTF,TRBJ1-2,TRBV9,.,.,16
TGTGCCTCAGGTGGCCAAGAGACCCAGTACTTC,CASGGQETQYF,TRBJ2-5,TRBV30,.,once,11
TGTGCCAGCAGCCGCCAGACAGGGAACTATGGCTACACCTTC,CASSRQTGNYGYTF,TRBJ1-2,TRBV7-9,TRBD1,.,14
TGTGCCTGTGAAAGGGGGCAAGGGGAGACCCAGTACTTC,CACERGQGETQYF,TRBJ2-5,TRBV30,TRBD1,.,13
TGTGCCAGCAGCGTAGAACCGGGTCGCGATTCACCCCTCCACTTT,CASSVEPGRDSPLHF,TRBJ1-6,TRBV9,.,.,15
TGTGCCAGCTCACCGGGGGGGATTTTACAAGAGACCCAGTACTTC,CASSPGGILQETQYF,TRBJ2-5,TRBV18,TRBD2,.,15
TGTGCCAGCAGTGAATCCGGGACATCTTCCTACGAGCAGTACTTC,CASSESGTSSYEQYF,TRBJ2-7,TRBV6-1,.,.,15
TGTGCCAGCAGCCCACTCGACAGGGGGCAGACAGATACGCAGTATTTT,CASSPLDRGQTDTQYF,TRBJ2-3,TRBV5-4,TRBD1,.,16
TGTGCCAGTAGTATAGGGACAGGGGGCCTCGTGGATACGCAGTATTTT,CASSIGTGGLVDTQYF,TRBJ2-3,TRBV19,TRBD1,.,16
TGTGCCAGCAGTGAGGGGGGACAGGCCTACGAGCAGTACTTC,CASSEGGQAYEQYF,TRBJ2-7,TRBV6-1,TRBD1,once,14
TGTGCCAGCAGAGAGGGAATCACCTACGAGCAGTACTTC,CASREGITYEQYF,TRBJ2-7,TRBV6-6,.,.,13
TGTGCCAGCAGCCAAGATCCGGGAGGCAATCAGCCCCAGCATTTT,CASSQDPGGNQPQHF,TRBJ1-5,TRBV4-2,.,once,15
TGCGCCAGCAGCTTGGGGAACGGAGACTATGGCTACACCTTC,CASSLGNGDYGYTF,TRBJ1-2,TRBV5-1,.,.,14
TGTGCCAGCAGCTATCGTACTACAGGGGGTCTCTCTGGGGCCAACGTCCTGACTTTC,CASSYRTTGGLSGANVLTF,TRBJ2-6,TRBV5-5,TRBD1,many,19
TGTGCCAGCGCTACAGGGAATCAGCCCCAGCATTTT,CASATGNQPQHF,TRBJ1-5,TRBV2,.,.,12
TGTGCTAGTGGTTTGGAAACAGGGGGCGCGGTTGAAGCTTTCTTT,CASGLETGGAVEAFF,TRBJ1-1,TRBV12-5,TRBD1,.,15